The 10 T cell receptor beta chains below all came from one sample that was sequenced in a study of blood T cell repertoires in COVID-19. The method was immunoSEQ multiplex PCR; TCRdb's version includes in-frame clones alone and lacks a portion of them. The table records hundreds of thousands of clones, around 92% of them present only once. What was sequenced was peripheral blood. These receptor sequences come from a woman between 25 and 40 years old with COVID-19, enrolled during active disease.

Written as DNA, the CDR3 is TGTGCCACCAGTGACTGCCCATTCTTCAGGGTCAGAGCTTCCTATGGCTACACCTTC. Amino acid sequence: CATSDCPFFRVRASYGYTF. This chain uses TRBV24-1 with TRBJ1-2; tentatively, D is TRBD1 (5 bases). From germline, CDR1 is KGHDR and CDR2 SFDVKD. The ends were cut back, 4 bases at V and 4 bases at J, with 27 bases in the middle. CDR3 length equals 19 residues.

This chain joins TRBV19 and TRBJ1-2, with TRBD1 matching over 9 bases. The length of the CDR3 is 15 residues. CDR1 and CDR2 from the germline V gene are LNHDA and SQIVND (reference sequence). The J segment lost 4 bases and the V segment lost 5 bases, leaving 8 bases of the junction unmatched. The CDR3, as DNA: TGTGCCAGTAGTGGGACAGGGTTCCTCAGCTATGGCTACACCTTC. Translating gives CASSGTGFLSYGYTF.

This clone was recorded once. This chain connects TRBV4-1 to TRBJ1-1; D is possibly TRBD1 (6 bases). V lost 3 bases, J lost 4 bases, and 15 bases lay in between. This CDR3 comprises 15 residues. From germline, CDR1 is MGHRA and CDR2 YSYEKL. The CDR3 loop reads CASSHNTGTLTEAFF. The CDR3, as DNA: TGCGCCAGCAGCCACAACACCGGGACACTCACTGAAGCTTTCTTT.

V gene TRBV2 combines with J gene TRBJ2-3; D not resolved. Germline V gene sequence: CDR1 SNHLY, CDR2 FYNNEI. The CDR3 is 11 residues long. V was shortened by 7 bases and J by 3 bases, with 5 bases between the two germline ends. CDR3 sequence: CASTLTDTQYF. The CDR3 DNA reads as TGTGCCAGCACTCTTACAGATACGCAGTATTTT. The variable domain in full, with the rest retrieved from reference TRBV2 and TRBJ2-3, is EPEVTQTPSHQVTQMGQEVILRCVPISNHLYFYWYRQILGQKVEFLVSFYNNEISEKSEIFDDQFSVERPDGSNFTLKIRSTKLEDSAMYFCASTLTDTQYFGPGTRLTVL.

The rearrangement joins TRBV5-1 to TRBJ2-7; D possibly corresponds to TRBD1 (6 bases). The CDR3 contains 15 residues. V lost 1 base and J 0 bases, leaving 11 bases between the germline ends. Germline V gives CDR1 SGHRS, CDR2 YFSETQ. The CDR3 protein is CASSLWGQSSYEQYF. DNA for the CDR3: TGCGCCAGCAGCTTGTGGGGACAAAGCTCCTACGAGCAGTACTTC.

This clone was recorded only once. The rearrangement joins TRBV5-8 to TRBJ1-5, with D maybe TRBD1 (5 bases). The CDR3 runs to 15 residues. Germline CDR1 SGHTS, CDR2 YDEGEE. Trimming took off 7 bases at V and 6 bases at J, with 20 bases between the two ends. Here the CDR3 reads CASPPPGGAGQPQHF. CDR3 nucleotide sequence: TGTGCCAGCCCTCCCCCCGGAGGGGCAGGTCAGCCCCAGCATTTT.

A few counts support this clone. The rearrangement uses TRBV13 and TRBJ1-3; D uncertain. V lost 5 bases to trimming and J lost 0 bases, with 8 bases between them. The CDR3 loop spans 14 amino acids. Germline loops: CDR1 PRHDT, CDR2 FYEKMQ (reference sequence). CDR3 loop: CASSPYSSGNTIYF. DNA of the CDR3: TGTGCCAGCAGCCCGTATAGCTCTGGAAACACCATATATTTT.

DNA of the CDR3: TGTGCCAGCAGTTTATCCCTCAGCGGGGGACTTGCCGGGGAGCTGTTTTTT. Its protein product is CASSLSLSGGLAGELFF. The chain links TRBV27 to TRBJ2-2; TRBD2 matches at 8 bases. Germline CDR1 MNHEY, CDR2 SMNVEV (reference sequence). The CDR3 is 17 residues long. Germline trimming cut 0 bases from V and 6 bases from J; bases unmatched to any gene: 9.

CDR3 nucleotide sequence: TGCGCCAGCAGCCTCCTGACAGGAGGAAACGAGCAGTACTTC. Its translation is CASSLLTGGNEQYF. The chain uses TRBV4-1 and TRBJ2-7; the D gene is possibly TRBD1 (6 bases). The germline V gene has CDR1 MGHRA and CDR2 YSYEKL. CDR3 length equals 14 residues. V lost 4 bases and J lost 5, with 15 bases in between.

Here the CDR3 reads CASITGNSNQPQHF. The CDR3 DNA reads as TGTGCCAGCATTACAGGGAATAGCAATCAGCCCCAGCATTTT. This chain uses TRBV6-5 with TRBJ1-5; TRBD1 is a possible D gene (6 bases). The CDR3 consists of 14 residues. Between the trimmed V and J ends, which lost 7 bases and 0 bases, there was a span of 10 bases. The V gene's germline CDR1 is MNHEY and CDR2 SVGAGI.